These T cell receptor beta chains were read from a single sample in a study of T cell responses to AZD1222 COVID-19 vaccine. Sequenced by immunoSEQ multiplex PCR; TCRdb stores in-frame clones only, minus some. This sample carries roughly 70,000 clones, 89% of them seen once, and the ten largest clones take about 9.3%. Sequenced here: peripheral blood, sampled 28 days after the second AZD1222 dose. All receptors come from an adult who received the AZD1222 COVID-19 vaccine. Both conserved end residues are part of each CDR3. Each record gives: D gene, J gene, clone size, V gene, CDR3 protein, CDR3 DNA. D genes are given only for firm matches. Clone size, where shown, is once, few, many, or a class for clones that have expanded.

d_call: .; j_call: TRBJ2-2; clone_size: once; v_call: TRBV5-4; cdr3_aa: CASSLGQRGVTGELFF; cdr3_nt: TGTGCCAGCAGCTTGGGACAAAGGGGGGTGACCGGGGAGCTGTTTTTT
d_call: .; j_call: TRBJ1-2; clone_size: .; v_call: TRBV14; cdr3_aa: CASSQDALLSNYGYTF; cdr3_nt: TGTGCCAGCAGCCAAGATGCCCTGCTAAGTAACTATGGCTACACCTTC
d_call: .; j_call: TRBJ2-2; clone_size: .; v_call: TRBV11-2; cdr3_aa: CASSHWGRRPGELFF; cdr3_nt: TGTGCCAGCAGCCACTGGGGGCGGAGGCCCGGGGAGCTGTTTTTT
d_call: .; j_call: TRBJ1-2; clone_size: .; v_call: TRBV19; cdr3_aa: CASSMIRIYGYTF; cdr3_nt: TGTGCCAGTAGTATGATTCGGATCTATGGCTACACCTTC
d_call: TRBD1; j_call: TRBJ2-7; clone_size: .; v_call: TRBV7-2; cdr3_aa: CASSLLRDSPYEQYF; cdr3_nt: TGTGCCAGCAGCTTACTCCGGGACAGCCCCTACGAGCAGTACTTC
d_call: TRBD2; j_call: TRBJ2-1; clone_size: few; v_call: TRBV6-5; cdr3_aa: CASRLLASGRAEQFF; cdr3_nt: TGTGCCAGCAGACTCCTGGCTAGCGGGAGGGCCGAGCAGTTCTTC
d_call: TRBD2; j_call: TRBJ2-1; clone_size: .; v_call: TRBV5-6; cdr3_aa: CASSLGGFASGNEQFF; cdr3_nt: TGTGCCAGCAGCTTGGGAGGTTTCGCTAGCGGGAATGAGCAGTTCTTC
d_call: TRBD1; j_call: TRBJ1-4; clone_size: .; v_call: TRBV6-2/TRBV6-3; cdr3_aa: CASSFDRGGGKLFF; cdr3_nt: TGTGCCAGCAGTTTCGACAGGGGTGGGGGAAAACTGTTTTTT
d_call: .; j_call: TRBJ2-2; clone_size: .; v_call: TRBV11-3; cdr3_aa: CASSLGGRPNAGELFF; cdr3_nt: TGTGCCAGCAGCTTAGGGGGCAGACCGAATGCCGGGGAGCTGTTTTTT
d_call: TRBD2; j_call: TRBJ2-3; clone_size: .; v_call: TRBV2; cdr3_aa: CASGDRGGTDTQYF; cdr3_nt: TGTGCCAGCGGGGACCGGGGGGGCACAGATACGCAGTATTTT
d_call: .; j_call: TRBJ1-2; clone_size: once; v_call: TRBV6-5; cdr3_aa: CASRLGGYGYTF; cdr3_nt: TGTGCCAGCAGATTAGGGGGCTATGGCTACACCTTC
d_call: .; j_call: TRBJ1-2; clone_size: .; v_call: TRBV12-2; cdr3_aa: CASRFPGARGVYGYTF; cdr3_nt: TGTGCAAGTCGCTTCCCGGGGGCTCGGGGTGTCTATGGCTACACCTTC
d_call: .; j_call: TRBJ1-2; clone_size: .; v_call: TRBV3-1/TRBV3-2; cdr3_aa: CASSFEGPHTF; cdr3_nt: TGTGCCAGCAGCTTTGAGGGGCCCCACACCTTC
d_call: .; j_call: TRBJ1-5; clone_size: .; v_call: TRBV6-5; cdr3_aa: CASSIGWDQPQHF; cdr3_nt: TGTGCCAGCAGTATTGGTTGGGATCAGCCCCAGCATTTT
d_call: .; j_call: TRBJ1-2; clone_size: .; v_call: TRBV30; cdr3_aa: CAGTPGGYGYTF; cdr3_nt: TGTGCCGGGACCCCTGGGGGTTATGGCTACACCTTC
d_call: .; j_call: TRBJ2-2; clone_size: .; v_call: TRBV6-2/TRBV6-3; cdr3_aa: CASSFSGELFF; cdr3_nt: TGTGCCAGCAGTTTTTCCGGGGAGCTGTTTTTT
d_call: .; j_call: TRBJ2-2; clone_size: .; v_call: TRBV19; cdr3_aa: CASSRTVNTGELFF; cdr3_nt: TGTGCCAGTAGCCGGACAGTGAACACCGGGGAGCTGTTTTTT
d_call: .; j_call: TRBJ2-5; clone_size: once; v_call: TRBV24-1; cdr3_aa: CATSRGETQYF; cdr3_nt: TGTGCCACCAGTCGGGGGGAGACCCAGTACTTC
d_call: TRBD1; j_call: TRBJ1-2; clone_size: .; v_call: TRBV7-2; cdr3_aa: CASSLVGGTGADYGYTF; cdr3_nt: TGTGCCAGCAGCTTAGTGGGAGGAACAGGGGCAGACTATGGCTACACCTTC
d_call: .; j_call: TRBJ1-2; clone_size: once; v_call: TRBV5-4; cdr3_aa: CASSWGNRIYGYTF; cdr3_nt: TGTGCCAGCAGCTGGGGGAACAGGATCTATGGCTACACCTTC
d_call: .; j_call: TRBJ1-2; clone_size: .; v_call: TRBV5-5; cdr3_aa: CASSLSPVGGVGYGYTF; cdr3_nt: TGTGCCAGCAGCTTGTCGCCTGTGGGAGGGGTTGGCTATGGCTACACCTTC
d_call: .; j_call: TRBJ1-6; clone_size: .; v_call: TRBV6-5; cdr3_aa: CATTLLGADNSPLHF; cdr3_nt: TGTGCCACCACCCTGTTAGGGGCCGATAATTCACCCCTCCACTTT
d_call: TRBD1; j_call: TRBJ2-4; clone_size: .; v_call: TRBV27; cdr3_aa: CASSSGQGVRDIQYF; cdr3_nt: TGTGCCAGCAGTTCAGGACAGGGTGTCCGAGACATTCAGTACTTC
d_call: .; j_call: TRBJ1-2; clone_size: .; v_call: TRBV28; cdr3_aa: CASAYYGAGYGYTF; cdr3_nt: TGTGCCAGCGCCTATTACGGGGCTGGCTATGGCTACACCTTC
d_call: .; j_call: TRBJ1-2; clone_size: few; v_call: TRBV19; cdr3_aa: CASSMVMSYTF; cdr3_nt: TGTGCCAGTAGTATGGTCATGAGCTACACCTTC
d_call: TRBD1; j_call: TRBJ2-3; clone_size: .; v_call: TRBV25-1; cdr3_aa: CASSEYRGQADTQYF; cdr3_nt: TGTGCCAGCAGTGAATACAGGGGGCAGGCAGATACGCAGTATTTT
d_call: .; j_call: TRBJ1-2; clone_size: .; v_call: TRBV28; cdr3_aa: CASRAGLGYGYTF; cdr3_nt: TGTGCCAGCAGGGCGGGTCTGGGATATGGCTACACCTTC
d_call: TRBD2; j_call: TRBJ2-5; clone_size: .; v_call: TRBV27; cdr3_aa: CASRSGTSGGRETQYF; cdr3_nt: TGTGCCAGCAGGAGCGGGACTAGCGGGGGAAGGGAGACCCAGTACTTC
d_call: .; j_call: TRBJ2-2; clone_size: .; v_call: TRBV5-1; cdr3_aa: CASSLSRGSGELFF; cdr3_nt: TGCGCCAGCAGCTTGAGCAGGGGCTCCGGGGAGCTGTTTTTT
d_call: TRBD1; j_call: TRBJ2-5; clone_size: .; v_call: TRBV2; cdr3_aa: CASRGQKQETQYF; cdr3_nt: TGTGCCAGCAGGGGACAGAAACAAGAGACCCAGTACTTC
d_call: .; j_call: TRBJ2-7; clone_size: .; v_call: TRBV2; cdr3_aa: CASRGRGGGVYEQYF; cdr3_nt: TGTGCCAGCAGGGGTCGCGGAGGTGGGGTTTACGAGCAGTACTTC